This T cell receptor beta chain was identified during a study of blood T cell repertoires in COVID-19. V lost 8 bases to trimming and J lost 4 bases, with 9 bases between them. CDR1 MDHEN and CDR2 SYDVKM come from the germline V gene. This CDR3 spans 13 amino acids. Some clones are missing from TCRdb's copy, which holds only in-frame ones; the method was immunoSEQ multiplex PCR. The sample contains under 450,000 clones, approximately 90% of which appear only once. This receptor was identified in a woman in her thirties or forties with COVID-19, enrolled during active disease. The chain links TRBV28 to TRBJ2-6; the D is unclear. The specimen was peripheral blood. The CDR3 region has the DNA TGTGCCAGCTATTCGTCCGGGGCCAACGTCCTGACTTTC. Protein: CASYSSGANVLTF.